The source of this T cell receptor (beta chain) is a study of CXCR3-negative and CXCR3-positive naive CD8 T cells. The germline CDR1 and CDR2 sequences are SGDLS and YYNGEE. This CDR3 has 18 amino acids. UMI-labeled 5' RACE yielded the TRB cDNA libraries. Reanalyzing the 5' RACE reads, TCRdb keeps one entry per CDR3 protein, without DNA. The ten most abundant clones cover 0.42% of a sample with 50,000 to 60,000 distinct CDR3 sequences. The sample consisted of naive CXCR3- CD8+ T cells from blood. Subset in this sample: CD45RO-CCR7+CD27+CD95- naive CD8+ T cells lacking CXCR3 (TNR3-). The TCR sequence derives from a human donor in good health. Some clones in this sample may be carry-over from other donors' samples. The chain carries TRBV9 and TRBJ2-1; no DNA is available, so the TRBD1 call from TCRdb remains unchecked. CDR3 sequence reads: CASSGGGGTGQTYNEQFF.